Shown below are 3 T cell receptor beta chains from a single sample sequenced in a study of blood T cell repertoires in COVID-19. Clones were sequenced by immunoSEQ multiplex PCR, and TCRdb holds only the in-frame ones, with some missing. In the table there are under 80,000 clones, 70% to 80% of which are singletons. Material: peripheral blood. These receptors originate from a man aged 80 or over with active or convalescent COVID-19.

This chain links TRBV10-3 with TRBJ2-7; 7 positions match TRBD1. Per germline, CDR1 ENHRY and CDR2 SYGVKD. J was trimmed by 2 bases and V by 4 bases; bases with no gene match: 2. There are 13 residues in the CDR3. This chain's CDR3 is CAISGQGPYEQYF. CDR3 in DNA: TGTGCCATCAGTGGACAGGGCCCCTACGAGCAGTACTTC.

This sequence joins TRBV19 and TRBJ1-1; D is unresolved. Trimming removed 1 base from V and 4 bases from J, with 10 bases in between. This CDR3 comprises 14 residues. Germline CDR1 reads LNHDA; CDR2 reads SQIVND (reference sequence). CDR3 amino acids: CASSIARTITEAFF. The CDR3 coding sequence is TGTGCCAGTAGTATAGCTCGGACTATCACTGAAGCTTTCTTT.

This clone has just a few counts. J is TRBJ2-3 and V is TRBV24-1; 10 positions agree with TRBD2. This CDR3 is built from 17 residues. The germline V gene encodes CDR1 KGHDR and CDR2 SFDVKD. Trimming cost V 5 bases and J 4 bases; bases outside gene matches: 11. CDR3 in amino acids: CATSGALAGVVADTQYF. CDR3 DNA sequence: TGTGCCACCAGTGGGGCTCTAGCGGGAGTTGTAGCAGATACGCAGTATTTT.